This T cell receptor (beta chain) was sequenced for a study of cytomegalovirus exposure and HLA in healthy donors. About the research overall: Approximately 190 million T cells yielded 100 million or so unique TCR beta sequences in earlier analysis. Among some 400 genotyped donors, around 80% fell in the Caucasian-associated ancestry cluster. The study's findings and limits: The authors enumerated some 160 TCR beta chains as linked to cytomegalovirus. Many donors shared some public TCRs, even though most TCR sequences were rare.

A remark on this clone: Its antigen is still unknown.

V lost 7 bases to trimming and J lost 3 bases, with 9 bases between them. Germline values: CDR1 SQVTM, CDR2 ANQGSEA. CDR3 length: 11 amino acids. PCR amplification relied on 60 Vbeta primers (plus 13 Jbeta primers). Measured with immunoSEQ multiplex PCR; TCRdb has only the in-frame clones, and not every one. Of some 56,000 clones in the sample, 45% to 70% are singletons; the top ten hold roughly 12%. The source material was PBMCs. The rearrangement uses TRBV29-1 and TRBJ1-1; D gene ambiguous. The source is a human donor in good health. The DNA for the CDR3 is TGCAGCGGCTCCCGGGACACTGAAGCTTTCTTT. Amino acids: CSGSRDTEAFF.